This T cell receptor (beta chain) is drawn from a study of cytomegalovirus exposure and HLA in healthy donors (dated by TCRdb to 2016 to 2017). Describing the broader study: According to an earlier analysis of 587 of the donors, about 180 million T cells yielded roughly 100 million unique TCR beta sequences and about 300 Gb of sequence data. An early release covering roughly 640 HLA-typed donors comprised approximately 300 gigabases of sequencing data and approximately 85 million unique TCR sequences. Of the roughly 400 genotyped donors, over 70% fell in the genetic ancestry cluster associated with self-reported Caucasian donors. The aim of the study was to test whether cataloging public T cell receptors could identify signatures of past pathogen exposure. The study profiled the T cell repertoires of 550 to 700 subjects by immunosequencing and related them to cytomegalovirus serostatus. Along with the roughly 700-subject first cohort, a separate validation cohort of over a hundred different subjects was used. To predict cytomegalovirus infection status, the study brought together high-throughput TCR immunosequencing, statistical association of individual TCRs with disease status, and machine learning. In a later analysis, previously published TCR beta repertoires from 550 to 750 donors were re-analyzed and high-resolution HLA genotyping was added so that TCR occurrence patterns could be studied. Rather than drawing on any new phenotypic data, the later analysis identified candidate immune exposures from TCR beta sequences and the way those sequences occurred across donors. In an earlier analysis of a few hundred of the donors, high-throughput TCR beta sequencing was used to judge whether each TCR beta V gene segment behaved as functional or pseudogenic. Donor age, sex, ethnicity and CMV serostatus were compiled together with the repertoire data. A later genetic analysis used genome-wide SNP genotypes for about three fifths of the 666 donors, treating that subset as a discovery cohort. All discovery cohort repertoires had been generated on a single sequencing platform. HLA typing covered class I and class II loci at four-digit resolution. The number of donors typed differed by locus, with 629-630 for A, B, C, DRB1 and DQB1, over 500 for DQA1, about 610 for DPA1, and 472 for DPB1. Because of strong linkage in the cohort, roughly five DR-DQ haplotypes were treated as single units for association and clustering. Among several hundred genotyped donors of the cohort, an average of around 240,000 unique TCR beta nucleotide sequences was sequenced per donor, of which roughly 17% were non-productive. Here is what the overall study found, with its caveats: Cytomegalovirus status was reported to be diagnosed by the classifier with high specificity and sensitivity in both the original and validation cohorts. The 87-base-pair reads could not distinguish some IMGT-functional V segments, including TRBV6-2 and TRBV6-3, so those segments were excluded. Correlated functional status among segregating V segments might reflect linkage disequilibrium, but an unknown experimental factor could not be ruled out. At a false discovery rate of 0.05, a later analysis linked approximately 18,000 TCR beta sequences to specific HLA alleles. Presence/absence analyses assumed roughly uniform sequencing depth across donors, an assumption that may not hold. A further reported finding was that TCR beta sequences accurately predicted the HLA-A and HLA-B alleles for most subjects in the first cohort. In vitro tests confirmed that a few of the cytomegalovirus-associated TCR beta chains recognize cytomegalovirus antigens. In a later analysis, most CMV-associated TCR beta chains were found to appear HLA-restricted, with HLA associations seemingly driven largely by CMV exposure. While some public TCRs were present in many individuals, most TCR sequences turned up only very rarely across donors. The authors suggested that the approach could potentially be generalized to other disease states and immunological phenotypes. An earlier analysis of around 540 of the donors showed that most TCR beta V segments appeared in productive rearrangements either about 87% or about 30% of the time, which broadly matched IMGT annotations. V-gene and J-gene trimming of TCR beta chains was associated with a missense DCLRE1C variant in a later genetic analysis, and the association was replicated in an independent cohort. Compared with the roughly 700-donor mean, donors in an Asian-associated ancestry cluster had fewer N-insertions in productive TCRs, according to a later genetic analysis. Because some donors lacked HLA typing at each locus, the association tests relied only on the typed subset. This cohort had only TCR beta chains sequenced, and the lack of alpha or paired-chain data limited which features could be detected. In a later analysis, TCR association rates were found to vary across HLA loci, with the most associated TCRs seen for DRB1 alleles and the fewest for HLA-C alleles. The earlier analysis of approximately 560 of the donors excluded seventeen rarely observed V segments, including chromosome 9 orphons, because counts were too low. A later analysis reported that several top co-occurrence clusters appeared linked to parvovirus B19, influenza, CMV and Epstein-Barr virus. A total of about 150 TCR beta chains were listed by the study as associated with cytomegalovirus. Compared with equally common non-associated chains, HLA-associated TCR beta chains in a later analysis were more clonally expanded and had lower generation probabilities. The sequencing pipeline was judged likely to have produced a cluster of highly shared sequence variants as a technical artifact. Immune exposure information for the cohort was limited to CMV serostatus. Assigning TCR associations to individual alleles was difficult when HLA alleles, especially DR and DQ, strongly co-occurred.

To note about this clone: Its antigen is still unknown. The input lacks base qualities; no much larger clone sits a single base away.

The cohort comprised some 730 healthy bone marrow donors. At the time of sampling, all cohort members were nominally healthy, though unrecorded immune exposures were likely present. The donor tested CMV seropositive and was one of the 289 seropositive cohort members. Every donor gave a peripheral blood sample, and the peripheral blood mononuclear cells from that sample were used for TCR beta sequencing. Genomic DNA extraction from the blood cell samples was performed with the Qiagen DNeasy Blood Extraction Kit. Library generation was performed with the immunoSEQ multiplex PCR assay. A mixture of 60 forward primers for TCR Vbeta segments and 13 reverse primers for TCR Jbeta segments was used in the multiplex PCR. A multiplex PCR assay on genomic DNA amplified the CDR3 region of rearranged TCR beta genes. The Illumina HiSeq System was used to sequence the amplified TCR beta libraries as 87-base-pair reads. The authors processed their data as follows. Across the roughly 600 repertoires, a later analysis counted 75 million to 90 million unique TCR beta chains, around 11 million of which were shared by at least two donors. Raw reads were error-corrected and collapsed into unique sequences by a nearest-neighbor algorithm in which closely related sequences were merged to remove PCR and sequencing errors. To assign V, D and J gene segments, CDR3 sequences were aligned to IMGT reference sequences. Each retained sequence needed at least a six-nucleotide match to both a V gene segment and a J gene segment. A rearrangement was called productive if the CDR3 had no stop codons and remained in frame with V and J, and every other rearrangement was called non-productive. Following IMGT convention, CDR3 was defined as the stretch from the second conserved V-encoded cysteine to the conserved J-encoded phenylalanine. Sequences without an unambiguous match to a single V gene segment were excluded from the earlier analysis of 450 to 650 of the donors. An earlier analysis of almost 600 of the donors classified V segments as functional when productive rearrangements were above 56.7% and as segregating when the standard deviation between donors was above 5%. A statistical classification framework was developed to diagnose cytomegalovirus status using the catalog of TCR beta chain sequences. A later analysis assigned V and J genes by comparing TCR nucleotide sequences with IMGT/GENE-DB human TR gene sequences. The TCRdist pipeline was used in a later analysis to assign CDR3 sequences and most-parsimonious VDJ recombination scenarios. A later analysis defined each TCR beta chain by its CDR3 amino acid sequence plus V-gene family, and excluded reads lacking a unique V-gene family. In a later analysis, 450 to 600 highly shared, low-generation-probability nucleotide sequences were removed to address suspected cross-contamination and a sequencing artifact. A later analysis calculated a clonal expansion index for each public chain from normalized within-repertoire ranks of inferred template counts. In a later analysis, generation probabilities were computed with a VDJ recombination model fitted to out-of-frame rearrangements, and the resulting probabilities were checked against IGoR. A later analysis scored TCR-TCR, TCR-HLA and TCR-CMV co-occurrence with hypergeometric tests, applying a repertoire-size bias correction to TCR pairs. A later analysis estimated false discovery rates by permuting HLA or CMV assignments 20 times. In a later analysis, co-occurring TCRs were grouped using DBSCAN, with TCRdist sequence similarity added in when clustering inside HLA-allele-positive subsets. Co-occurrence clustering excluded repertoires with fewer than 30,000 or more than 120,000 public chains, plus five with anomalous nucleotide sharing. This immuneACCESS table, as held by TCRdb, lists in-frame sequences with V and J called but not all clones. Of the missing ones, under half trace to an unresolved V gene in checked studies; the others have no known cause. The DNA was the basis for D and trimming; V, J and clone size are from that table. The sample yields 100,000 or so clones; around four fifths were counted once. Approximately 8.6% of the sample is in the top ten clones.

Compared with germline, V lacks 2 bases and J lacks 8 bases; bases without a gene match: 12. According to the germline V gene, CDR1 reads SGHAT and CDR2 reads FQNNGV. The CDR3 numbers 18 residues from cysteine through phenylalanine. Just the 54-base CDR3 DNA is kept, in frame starting at base 1. Sequencing used PBMCs. This receptor was identified in a woman aged 40 to 50 in good health and CMV-seropositive. This chain is built from TRBV11-2 and TRBJ1-4; the junction holds 12 bases that match TRBD1. The nucleotide sequence reads as follows: TGTGCCAGCAGCTTATACCCTTTGGGACAGGGGGCTGAAGAAAAACTGTTTTTT. Translated, this is CASSLYPLGQGAEEKLFF. With the portions outside the CDR3 filled from the reference TRBV11-2 and TRBJ1-4 genes, the complete variable region becomes EAGVAQSPRYKIIEKRQSVAFWCNPISGHATLYWYQQILGQGPKLLIQFQNNGVVDDSQLPKDRFSAERLKGVDSTLKIQPAKLEDSAVYLCASSLYPLGQGAEEKLFFGSGTQLSVL.